The 19 T cell receptor beta chains in this list originate from one sample, sequenced in a study of T-cell reconstitution after alpha-beta-depleted transplantation in children. Construction of the TCRbeta library involved unique molecular identifiers. TCRdb recomputed calls from the PCR reads with MiXCR, one row per CDR3 protein. This sample has roughly 500,000 distinct CDR3 sequences, with around an eighth found just once. The material sequenced was PBMCs from the stem cell graft donor, taken from the stem cell graft. The receptors were sampled from a human donor who donated a stem cell graft to a child with combined immunodeficiency.

This clonotype was observed at least ten times. The rearrangement uses TRBV12-3 or TRBV12-4 and TRBJ2-7; 7 bases fit TRBD1. The CDR3 has 13 residues. V lost 6 bases and J lost 7; bases outside the gene matches: 9. CDR3 nucleotide sequence: TGTGCCAGCAGCTATAGACAGGGTGTTGAGCAGTACTTC. Amino acid sequence: CASSYRQGVEQYF.

This chain uses TRBV6-5 with TRBJ1-2, with D possibly TRBD1 on 6 matching bases. V was cut by 0 bases and J by 7 bases, with 9 bases left in between. The CDR3 contains 13 residues. Germline V gene lookup returns CDR1 MNHEY and CDR2 SVGAGI. In nucleotides, the CDR3 is TGTGCCAGCAGTTACTCCCGGGGGCCTGGCTACACCTTC. Translated, it gives CASSYSRGPGYTF.

This clonotype has a count of ten or more. The V gene is TRBV27, the J gene TRBJ1-5, with a tentative D call TRBD1 (6 bases). The CDR3 loop spans 15 amino acids. V lost 5 bases, J lost 8 bases, and 19 bases lay in between. CDR1 is MNHEY, CDR2 SMNVEV, per germline (reference sequence). Here the CDR3 DNA reads TGTGCCAGCAGTGGCGGACAGTGGGCGGGAGAGCCCCAGCATTTT. It translates to CASSGGQWAGEPQHF.

This clonotype came up many times. The chain links TRBV4-3 to TRBJ2-1; tentatively, D is TRBD2 (6 bases). The CDR3 consists of 17 residues. Trimming left V 2 bases short and J 3 bases short, with 17 bases between. Germline values: CDR1 LGHNA, CDR2 YSLEER. The CDR3 here is CASSQRLGLLRYNEQFF. The CDR3 nucleotides read TGCGCCAGCAGCCAAAGGCTGGGACTCCTACGCTACAATGAGCAGTTCTTC.

There are a few counts of this clonotype. The V and J genes are TRBV6-1 and TRBJ2-5; 7 positions match TRBD1. Germline-derived CDR1 and CDR2 are MNHNS and SASEGT. With V trimmed by 6 bases and J by 3 bases, 7 bases remained unmatched. The CDR3 consists of 14 residues. The CDR3 loop is CASSPGQLKETQYF. The DNA of the CDR3 is TGTGCCAGCAGCCCGGGACAGCTAAAAGAGACCCAGTACTTC.

This clonotype was seen a handful of times. CDR3 in amino acids: CATSLTGIYEQYF. The CDR3 DNA reads TGTGCCACCAGTCTGACAGGGATCTACGAGCAGTACTTC. The rearrangement uses TRBV24-1 and TRBJ2-7; TRBD1 matches at 7 bases. CDR1 is KGHDR, CDR2 SFDVKD, per germline. Losses at the gene ends were 6 bases for V and 3 bases for J; bases not matched to a gene: 4. The CDR3 totals 13 residues.

V gene TRBV3-1 combines with J gene TRBJ1-1; D is ambiguous. Trimming took off 1 base at V and 4 bases at J, with 7 bases between the two ends. CDR3 length: 13 amino acids. Germline V CDR1 and CDR2: LGHDT, YNNKEL (reference sequence). The CDR3 DNA reads TGTGCCAGCAGCCAAGTAGTGGCCACTGAAGCTTTCTTT. Encoded protein: CASSQVVATEAFF. The variable domain in full, completed from reference TRBV3-1 and TRBJ1-1, reads DTAVSQTPKYLVTQMGNDKSIKCEQNLGHDTMYWYKQDSKKFLKIMFSYNNKELIINETVPNRFSPKSPDKAHLNLHINSLELGDSAVYFCASSQVVATEAFFGQGTRLTVV.

The genes are TRBV6-5 and TRBJ2-1, with 8 bases lining up with TRBD2. Germline lookup yields CDR1 MNHEY and CDR2 SVGAGI. CDR3 length: 16 amino acids. Trimming took 4 bases from V and 4 from J; bases not matched to a gene: 9. This CDR3 reads CASSFPLAAAYNEQFF. The CDR3 DNA reads as TGTGCCAGCAGTTTCCCACTAGCGGCTGCTTACAATGAGCAGTTCTTC.

This clonotype has a handful of counts. This sequence joins TRBV7-8 and TRBJ1-4, with D possibly being TRBD1 (5 bases). The CDR3 has 13 residues. Germline lookup yields CDR1 SGHVS and CDR2 FQNEAQ. With 5 bases removed from V and 13 bases from J, the gap between germline ends came to 17 bases. The CDR3 bases are TGTGCCAGCAGCCCGCCCCAGGGAAATGGACTGTTTTTT. Translated: CASSPPQGNGLFF.

CDR3 protein: CAASGGNSYEQYF. The CDR3 DNA reads as TGTGCCGCATCCGGGGGGAACTCCTACGAGCAGTACTTC. The genes are TRBV25-1 and TRBJ2-7, with 7 bases lining up with TRBD2. Germline trimming cut 11 bases from V and 0 bases from J; bases unmatched to any gene: 7. The CDR3 runs 13 residues. Germline V gene sequence: CDR1 MGHDK, CDR2 SYGVNS.

The chain has TRBV12-3 or TRBV12-4 and TRBJ1-1; D gene unclear. The CDR3 totals 13 residues. V was cut by 4 bases and J by 1 base, with 7 bases left in between. The CDR3 region has the DNA TGTGCCAGCAGTTCTAACGGGAACACTGAAGCTTTCTTT. Its protein product is CASSSNGNTEAFF.

This clonotype came up a few times. This sequence joins TRBV12-3 or TRBV12-4 and TRBJ2-5; 9 bases are shared with TRBD2. The length of the CDR3 is 15 residues. V lost 6 bases to trimming and J lost 4 bases; unmatched junction nucleotides: 9. The CDR3 is CASRGGLARGETQYF. The CDR3 DNA reads as TGTGCCAGCAGGGGGGGACTAGCCAGGGGAGAGACCCAGTACTTC.

This clonotype showed up just a few times. The chain joins TRBV4-3 to TRBJ2-3, with TRBD2 identical over 13 bases. The V gene end was trimmed by 4 bases and the J gene end by 5 bases; junction bases not matched to a gene: 6. This CDR3 contains 16 residues. CDR1 LGHNA and CDR2 YSLEER come from the germline V gene. The CDR3, as DNA: TGCGCCAGCAGCCCTCGACTAGCGGGGGGAGGAGATACGCAGTATTTT. It yields the protein CASSPRLAGGGDTQYF.

This clonotype came up many times. V is TRBV12-3 or TRBV12-4 and J is TRBJ2-3, with 8 bases identical to TRBD2. The CDR3 length is 14 residues. Trimming removed 6 bases from V and 5 bases from J; junction bases left unmatched: 7. The CDR3 region has the DNA TGTGCCAGCAGCACCGGGACTAGTGTAGATACGCAGTATTTT. Protein: CASSTGTSVDTQYF.

J is TRBJ2-7 and V is TRBV20-1; 14 nucleotides line up with TRBD2. This CDR3 region has 15 residues. V lost 1 base to trimming and J lost 1 base; unmatched junction nucleotides: 0. Germline V CDR1 and CDR2: DFQATT, SNEGSKA (reference sequence). The CDR3 DNA is TGCAGTGCTAGAGGGACTAGCGGGGGGTCCTACGAGCAGTACTTC. Protein product: CSARGTSGGSYEQYF.

This clonotype was detected ten times or more. The genes are TRBV12-3 or TRBV12-4 and TRBJ2-7, with TRBD1 as a possible D gene (6 bases). The CDR3 has 14 residues. Trimming removed 6 bases from V and 0 bases from J, with 12 bases in between. The chain's CDR3 is CASSSTDSSYEQYF. The CDR3, as DNA: TGTGCCAGCAGCTCAACGGACAGCTCCTACGAGCAGTACTTC.

In this sample, this clonotype turned up many times. The chain combines TRBV15 with TRBJ2-5; weak D call: TRBD1 (5 bases). Germline V gene sequence: CDR1 LNHNV, CDR2 YYDKDF (reference sequence). V was cut by 0 bases and J by 1 base, with 12 bases left in between. This CDR3 contains 16 residues. The CDR3 spells CATSRDITGGQETQYF. The CDR3 bases are TGTGCCACCAGCAGAGATATTACAGGCGGCCAAGAGACCCAGTACTTC.

This clonotype was seen more than once but under ten times. The chain has TRBV12-3 or TRBV12-4 and TRBJ2-5, with D possibly TRBD1 on 6 matching bases. V shed 1 base and J shed 5 bases, with 11 bases lying between them. The CDR3 is 14 amino acids. The CDR3 region has the DNA TGTGCCAGCAGTTTAGACAGGGTTTGGGAGACCCAGTACTTC. Protein: CASSLDRVWETQYF.

This chain links TRBV25-1 with TRBJ2-1; 16 bases line up with TRBD2. The V gene end was trimmed by 6 bases and the J gene end by 8 bases; junction bases not matched to a gene: 10. Germline V CDR1 and CDR2: MGHDK, SYGVNS. The CDR3 is 17 amino acids. The chain's CDR3 is CASRGTSGRAAGYEQFF. The CDR3 region has the DNA TGTGCCAGCAGGGGGACTAGCGGGAGGGCGGCTGGGTATGAGCAGTTCTTC.